Listed below are T cell receptor beta chains from one sample, sequenced in a study of shared clonotypes between healthy human individuals. Profiled with immunoSEQ multiplex PCR; TCRdb holds only in-frame clones, not every one. In the table there are roughly 1.4 million clones, 97% to 99% of which are singletons. The sequencing sample was made of naive CD4+ T cells sorted from blood. Every receptor here comes from a man aged 25-40 years in good health. CDR3s include the opening cysteine and the closing phenylalanine or tryptophan. Each record gives: J gene, V gene, D gene, clone size, CDR3 DNA, CDR3 protein. D genes are given only for firm matches. Clone size, where shown, is once, few, many, or a class for clones that have expanded.

j_call: TRBJ2-3
v_call: TRBV7-8
d_call: TRBD2
clone_size: NA
cdr3_nt: TGTGCCAGCAGCCTCTTACTAGCGGCTAGCACAGATACGCAGTATTTT
cdr3_aa: CASSLLLAASTDTQYF

j_call: TRBJ2-2
v_call: TRBV15
d_call: TRBD2
clone_size: NA
cdr3_nt: TGTGCCACCAGCAGAGATCCCCGACTAGCGGGAGGTCTCACCGGGGAGCTGTTTTTT
cdr3_aa: CATSRDPRLAGGLTGELFF

j_call: TRBJ2-7
v_call: TRBV6-1
d_call: NA
clone_size: NA
cdr3_nt: TGTGCCAGCAGTGGACCTACAGCGACCTACGAGCAGTACTTC
cdr3_aa: CASSGPTATYEQYF

j_call: TRBJ2-2
v_call: TRBV7-9
d_call: NA
clone_size: NA
cdr3_nt: TGTGCCAGCAGCTTTACGAATACTAGTCCCGGGGAGCTGTTTTTT
cdr3_aa: CASSFTNTSPGELFF

j_call: TRBJ2-3
v_call: TRBV9
d_call: NA
clone_size: NA
cdr3_nt: TGTGCCAGCAGCGTGAGGACAGCGACCCATACGCAGTATTTT
cdr3_aa: CASSVRTATHTQYF

j_call: TRBJ2-2
v_call: TRBV5-4
d_call: NA
clone_size: NA
cdr3_nt: TGTGCCAGCAGCTTGGCCGCCACCGGGGAGCTGTTTTTT
cdr3_aa: CASSLAATGELFF

j_call: TRBJ1-1
v_call: TRBV20-1
d_call: NA
clone_size: NA
cdr3_nt: TGCAGTGCAAGCGGACACCCTGAAGCTTTCTTT
cdr3_aa: CSASGHPEAFF

j_call: TRBJ2-7
v_call: TRBV18
d_call: TRBD1
clone_size: NA
cdr3_nt: TGTGCCAGCTCACCAATAAGGGACAGCGATACCTACGAGCAGTACTTC
cdr3_aa: CASSPIRDSDTYEQYF

j_call: TRBJ1-2
v_call: TRBV28
d_call: NA
clone_size: once
cdr3_nt: TGTGCCAGCAGCCGTTATAACTATGGCTACACCTTC
cdr3_aa: CASSRYNYGYTF

j_call: TRBJ2-3
v_call: TRBV6-1
d_call: TRBD2
clone_size: NA
cdr3_nt: TGTGCCAGCAGTGAATCCTGGGGCGGGAGAGCGGCAGATACGCAGTATTTT
cdr3_aa: CASSESWGGRAADTQYF

j_call: TRBJ2-7
v_call: TRBV25-1
d_call: TRBD2
clone_size: NA
cdr3_nt: TGTGCCAGCGGACTAGCGGGAGTGAGGGAGCAGTACTTC
cdr3_aa: CASGLAGVREQYF

j_call: TRBJ1-5
v_call: TRBV29-1
d_call: NA
clone_size: NA
cdr3_nt: TGCAGCGTTGGGGGCAATCAGCCCCAGCATTTT
cdr3_aa: CSVGGNQPQHF

j_call: TRBJ1-1
v_call: TRBV9
d_call: TRBD1
clone_size: NA
cdr3_nt: TGTGCCAGCAGCCTAGGGGGCGGGACTGAAGCTTTCTTT
cdr3_aa: CASSLGGGTEAFF

j_call: TRBJ2-7
v_call: TRBV7-8
d_call: TRBD1
clone_size: NA
cdr3_nt: TGTGCCAGCAGCTTAGGGTCTGGCGGGACAGGAAGCTACGAGCAGTACTTC
cdr3_aa: CASSLGSGGTGSYEQYF

j_call: TRBJ2-7
v_call: TRBV9
d_call: TRBD1
clone_size: once
cdr3_nt: TGTGCCAGCAGCGTGGGGGACAGTCAACCCTACGAGCAGTACTTC
cdr3_aa: CASSVGDSQPYEQYF

j_call: TRBJ1-5
v_call: TRBV9
d_call: NA
clone_size: NA
cdr3_nt: TGTGCCAGCAGCGCCTACCAGGGTAATCAGCCCCAGCATTTT
cdr3_aa: CASSAYQGNQPQHF